Presented here are 20 T cell receptor beta chains from one specimen sequenced in a study of naive and memory T cell subsets. Two oligonucleotides, mixed equimolar, formed the beta constant-region primer covering TRBC1 and TRBC2. TCRdb re-called the UMI-ligation and nested PCR reads through MiXCR, storing one row per CDR3 protein. The sample lists 32,000 or so distinct CDR3 sequences; approximately 12% were seen once. Sequencing was done on a sample of effector memory CD4+ T cells from blood. Sample subset: effector memory, CD45RA- CD27-. These receptors came from a human donor in good health.

This sequence joins TRBV13 and TRBJ2-5; no clear D. Trimming took off 0 bases at V and 1 base at J, with 3 bases between the two ends. CDR1 is PRHDT, CDR2 FYEKMQ, per germline (reference sequence). The CDR3 sequence is 13 residues long. In nucleotides, the CDR3 is TGTGCCAGCAGCTTAGGCTCCCAAGAGACCCAGTACTTC. Its translation: CASSLGSQETQYF.

This clonotype was recorded a few times. The chain combines TRBV29-1 with TRBJ2-5; D not certain. CDR1 SQVTM and CDR2 ANQGSEA come from the germline V gene. CDR3 length: 12 amino acids. Between the trimmed V and J ends, which lost 7 bases and 5 bases, there was a span of 14 bases. The CDR3 nucleotides are TGCAGCGCCCAATTGTTTGTCGAGACCCAGTACTTC. Translated: CSAQLFVETQYF.

This clonotype was counted between two and nine times. The chain links TRBV18 to TRBJ2-1; D is unresolved. CDR1 and CDR2 from the germline V gene are KGHSH and LQKENI. The CDR3 runs 14 residues. The V end was cut by 2 bases, the J end by 3 bases, with 8 bases between. The CDR3: CASSPAPDYNEQFF. CDR3 in DNA: TGTGCCAGCTCACCAGCTCCGGACTACAATGAGCAGTTCTTC. The full variable domain, rest sourced from reference TRBV18 and TRBJ2-1, is NAGVMQNPRHLVRRRGQEARLRCSPMKGHSHVYWYRQLPEEGLKFMVYLQKENIIDESGMPKERFSAEFPKEGPSILRIQQVVRGDSAAYFCASSPAPDYNEQFFGPGTRLTVL.

This clonotype showed up many times. The V call is TRBV7-2, the J call TRBJ2-7; tentative D call: TRBD1 (6 bases). The germline V and J ends were trimmed by 6 bases and 3 bases, with 15 bases remaining between them. The CDR3 runs to 14 residues. Germline V gene lookup returns CDR1 SGHTA and CDR2 FQGNSA. The CDR3 reads CASRPNRDNYEQYF. The CDR3 DNA is TGTGCCAGCAGACCGAACCGGGACAACTACGAGCAGTACTTC.

V gene TRBV18 combines with J gene TRBJ1-5; TRBD1 agrees at 8 bases. The CDR3 is 15 residues long. Trimming removed 3 bases from V and 5 bases from J; junction bases left unmatched: 6. Germline V gene sequence: CDR1 KGHSH, CDR2 LQKENI. The CDR3 DNA follows: TGTGCCAGCTCACCTGGGCAGGGGGCTTATCAGCCCCAGCATTTT. Translated, it gives CASSPGQGAYQPQHF.

This clonotype has just a few counts. The rearrangement links TRBV9 to TRBJ1-3; no definite D call. The ends were cut back, 2 bases at V and 0 bases at J, with 12 bases in the middle. Germline-derived CDR1 and CDR2 are SGDLS and YYNGEE. The CDR3 length is 16 residues. The DNA for the CDR3 is TGTGCCAGCAGCGTCGGCAGTCTTTCCTCTGGAAACACCATATATTTT. As protein: CASSVGSLSSGNTIYF.

There are many counts of this clonotype. This chain uses TRBV6-5 with TRBJ1-2; D unclear. Germline V gene sequence: CDR1 MNHEY, CDR2 SVGAGI. V lost 5 bases and J 0 bases, leaving 13 bases between the germline ends. The CDR3 has 15 amino acids. CDR3 nucleotides: TGTGCCAGCAGTCCCCGTGGCAGTTCTAACTATGGCTACACCTTC. It is translated as CASSPRGSSNYGYTF.

This clonotype has only a few counts. The chain has TRBV12-3 or TRBV12-4 and TRBJ1-2; 8 bases agree with TRBD1. The CDR3 has 12 amino acids. V lost 6 bases, J lost 8 bases, and 5 bases stayed unmatched. CDR3 DNA: TGTGCCAGCAGCCAGGACAGGGTCGGCTACACCTTC. It specifies CASSQDRVGYTF.

The rearrangement links TRBV7-9 to TRBJ1-2; no clear D gene. Per germline, CDR1 SEHNR and CDR2 FQNEAQ (reference sequence). This CDR3 has 13 amino acids. Trimming removed 5 bases at V and 8 bases at J, with 15 bases between. CDR3 sequence reads: CASSLGEMRGYTF. The DNA of the CDR3 is TGTGCCAGCAGCCTTGGAGAAATGCGGGGCTACACCTTC. Drawing the rest from reference TRBV7-9 and TRBJ1-2, the complete variable domain is DTGVSQNPRHKITKRGQNVTFRCDPISEHNRLYWYRQTLGQGPEFLTYFQNEAQLEKSRLLSDRFSAERPKGSFSTLEIQRTEQGDSAMYLCASSLGEMRGYTFGSGTRLTVV.

This clonotype was found many times. The chain employs TRBV28 and TRBJ2-7; 9 bases are shared with TRBD1. The germline CDR1 and CDR2 sequences are MDHEN and SYDVKM. There are 14 residues in the CDR3. Germline trimming cut 6 bases from V and 4 bases from J; bases unmatched to any gene: 7. CDR3 in DNA: TGTGCCAGCAGCGGTACAGGGGGCAGATACGAGCAGTACTTC. Its translation is CASSGTGGRYEQYF.

This clonotype was detected many times. The CDR3 region is CASSLGKLAGKYEQYF. Written as DNA, the CDR3 is TGCGCCAGCAGCTTGGGTAAACTAGCGGGAAAATACGAGCAGTACTTC. The V and J genes are TRBV5-1 and TRBJ2-7, with 10 bases fitting TRBD2. Trimming removed 0 bases from V and 4 bases from J; junction bases left unmatched: 7. This CDR3 contains 16 residues. Looked up from germline, CDR1 is SGHRS and CDR2 is YFSETQ.

The chain employs TRBV5-1 and TRBJ2-5; D uncertain. This CDR3 region has 14 residues. Germline assignment: CDR1 SGHRS and CDR2 YFSETQ. V lost 4 bases to trimming and J lost 2 bases, with 12 bases between them. The CDR3 DNA reads TGCGCCAGCAGCGGCGGACGTGTTCAAGAGACCCAGTACTTC. It encodes CASSGGRVQETQYF.

This clonotype appeared a few times. This chain joins TRBV20-1 and TRBJ1-1; D is undetermined. CDR3 size: 11 residues. CDR1 is DFQATT and CDR2 is SNEGSKA in the germline V gene (reference sequence). This chain's CDR3 is CAGRQNTEAFF. DNA of the CDR3: TGCGCCGGACGGCAGAACACTGAAGCTTTCTTT.

The chain recombines TRBV28 with TRBJ1-5, with a possible D match to TRBD1 (5 bases). V was trimmed by 4 bases and J by 2 bases, leaving 15 bases between them. There are 16 residues in the CDR3. Germline V gene data show CDR1 as MDHEN and CDR2 as SYDVKM. The CDR3 DNA reads as TGTGCCAGCAGTTGGGTGGGGCGTGGGCGCAATCAGCCCCAGCATTTT. Its protein product is CASSWVGRGRNQPQHF.

This clonotype was seen ten or more times. The V and J genes are TRBV4-1 and TRBJ2-2, with 13 nucleotides matching TRBD2. The junction had 5 bases not matched to a gene; V was cut back by 4 bases and J by 3 bases. CDR1 MGHRA and CDR2 YSYEKL come from the germline V gene. The length of the CDR3 is 17 residues. In DNA form, the CDR3 reads TGCGCCAGCAGCCGAGCACTAGCGGGAGGGTACACCGGGGAGCTGTTTTTT. It is translated as CASSRALAGGYTGELFF.

There are many counts of this clonotype. CDR3 amino acids: CASNDRLAGAYEQYF. CDR3 nucleotides: TGTGCCAGCAACGATCGACTAGCGGGAGCCTACGAGCAGTACTTC. This chain uses TRBV25-1 with TRBJ2-7, with TRBD2 matching over 12 bases. With 7 bases clipped from V and 2 bases from J, the junction kept 6 bases outside the gene matches. The germline V gene has CDR1 MGHDK and CDR2 SYGVNS. The CDR3 length is 15 residues.

V is TRBV7-2 and J is TRBJ2-2; D is unclear. This CDR3 is built from 16 residues. Trimming removed 7 bases from V and 6 bases from J, with 21 bases in between. The germline V gene encodes CDR1 SGHTA and CDR2 FQGNSA. This chain's CDR3 is CASTVTFTPRAGELFF. DNA of the CDR3: TGTGCCAGCACCGTAACGTTTACCCCCCGGGCCGGGGAGCTGTTTTTT.

This clonotype has only a few counts. This sequence joins TRBV2 and TRBJ1-3; D is ambiguous. The CDR3 covers 14 residues. Trimming removed 3 bases from V and 2 bases from J, with 8 bases in between. Germline values: CDR1 SNHLY, CDR2 FYNNEI. The CDR3 reads CASSELKAGNTIYF. DNA for the CDR3: TGTGCCAGCAGTGAGCTGAAGGCTGGAAACACCATATATTTT. The whole variable domain, filled in from reference TRBV2 and TRBJ1-3, reads EPEVTQTPSHQVTQMGQEVILRCVPISNHLYFYWYRQILGQKVEFLVSFYNNEISEKSEIFDDQFSVERPDGSNFTLKIRSTKLEDSAMYFCASSELKAGNTIYFGEGSWLTVV.

V usage is TRBV4-1 and J usage is TRBJ1-4, with TRBD1 matching 7 bases. There are 14 residues in the CDR3. J was trimmed by 10 bases and V by 4 bases; bases with no gene match: 9. Germline CDR1 and CDR2: MGHRA and YSYEKL. DNA for the CDR3: TGCGCCAGCAGCCGCGACAGGGATCGAGGAAAACTGTTTTTT. Residues: CASSRDRDRGKLFF.

This clonotype was observed at least ten times. The chain joins TRBV6-5 to TRBJ1-1; 7 bases line up with TRBD1. V lost 7 bases and J lost 8; bases outside the gene matches: 10. The CDR3 runs 13 residues. Germline V gene sequence: CDR1 MNHEY, CDR2 SVGAGI. CDR3 loop: CASTLRQGLEAFF. The CDR3 DNA reads as TGTGCCAGCACCCTACGACAGGGCCTGGAAGCTTTCTTT.